The sequence of this T cell receptor (beta chain) was determined in a study of CD8 T cells in ankylosing spondylitis. Findings and limits, study-wide: Those disease-linked clones were CD8+; they were also relatively rare in peripheral blood. It appeared that ankylosing spondylitis blood was characterized by a TCR beta motif of under ten highly homologous variants.

This clonotype was picked up many times. Its antigen is still unknown. Quantitative 5'-RACE with molecular barcodes produced the TCR beta libraries. Each CDR3 protein gets one entry after TCRdb re-called the 5' RACE reads with MiXCR. Here the sample spans approximately 540,000 distinct CDR3 sequences, roughly an eighth being singletons. This sequence originates from a male donor with ankylosing spondylitis. The sample taken for sequencing was blood, either unsorted or a sorted T cell fraction (not recorded which).

The CDR3 region has the DNA TGTGCCAGCAGTTTCGACAGGGTGGGAAACACCATATATTTT. It yields the protein CASSFDRVGNTIYF. The rearrangement uses TRBV12-3 or TRBV12-4 and TRBJ1-3; TRBD1 agrees at 7 bases. The V gene end was trimmed by 3 bases and the J gene end by 4 bases; junction bases not matched to a gene: 3. This CDR3 spans 14 amino acids.